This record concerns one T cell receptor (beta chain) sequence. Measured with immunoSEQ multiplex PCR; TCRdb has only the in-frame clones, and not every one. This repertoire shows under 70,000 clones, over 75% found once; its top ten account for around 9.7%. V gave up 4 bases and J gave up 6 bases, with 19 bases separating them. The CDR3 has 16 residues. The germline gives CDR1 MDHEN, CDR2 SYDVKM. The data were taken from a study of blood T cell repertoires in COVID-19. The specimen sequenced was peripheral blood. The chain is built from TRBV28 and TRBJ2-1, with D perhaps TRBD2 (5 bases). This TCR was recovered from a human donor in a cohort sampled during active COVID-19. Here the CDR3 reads CASSSSEDSSTNEQFF. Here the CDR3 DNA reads TGTGCCAGCAGTTCTTCCGAGGACTCCTCCACCAATGAGCAGTTCTTC.